This T cell receptor beta chain appears in the sequencing data of a study of patients and donors after allogeneic stem cell transplantation. This clonotype was seen at least ten times. Germline V CDR1 and CDR2: MNHEY, SVGAGI. Trimming removed 7 bases from V and 3 bases from J; junction bases left unmatched: 10. The CDR3 sequence is 15 residues long. TCRdb recomputed calls from the RT-PCR reads with MiXCR, one row per CDR3 protein. The sample contains roughly 200,000 distinct CDR3 sequences, 35% to 50% of which appear only once. The sequence was collected from a human donor who was either an allogeneic HSCT recipient or a stem cell or donor lymphocyte infusion donor (not recorded which). It is not recorded whose cells these are; they may come from a transplant donor. What was sequenced was blood, either unsorted or a sorted T cell fraction (not recorded which). The chain employs TRBV6-5 and TRBJ1-2; 8 nucleotides match TRBD1. CDR3 amino acids: CASISRQGRYYGYTF. The CDR3 DNA sequence: TGTGCCAGCATTAGCAGACAGGGGAGATACTATGGCTACACCTTC.